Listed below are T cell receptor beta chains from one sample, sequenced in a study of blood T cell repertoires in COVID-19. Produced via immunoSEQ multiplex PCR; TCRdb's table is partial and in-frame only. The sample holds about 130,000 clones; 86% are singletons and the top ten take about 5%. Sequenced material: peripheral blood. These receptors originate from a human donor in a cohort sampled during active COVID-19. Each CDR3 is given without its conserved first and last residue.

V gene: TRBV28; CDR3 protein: AISSGTGINQPQH
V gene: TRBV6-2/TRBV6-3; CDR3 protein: ASSPDSPRQY
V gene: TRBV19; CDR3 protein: ASSIGDILGQTQY
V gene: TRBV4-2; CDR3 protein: ASSQEDSPFGYT
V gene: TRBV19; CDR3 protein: ASSMDRGGSPLH
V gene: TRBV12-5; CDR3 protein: ASTRGIPNTGELF
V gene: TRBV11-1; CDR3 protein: ASRRGGQETQY
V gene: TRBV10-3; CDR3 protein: AISAASGSTDTQY
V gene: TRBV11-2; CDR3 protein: ASSFGTATLFQYEQY
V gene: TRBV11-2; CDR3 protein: ASSLSDGQGNEQY
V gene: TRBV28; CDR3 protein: ASSAPGGPSNEQF
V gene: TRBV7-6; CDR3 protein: ASSFGQGASYEQY
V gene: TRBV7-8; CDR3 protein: ASSLGIRVAGAGYNEQF
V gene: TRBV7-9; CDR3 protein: ASSLFEASSYNEQF
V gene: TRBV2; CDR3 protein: APKGANGYT
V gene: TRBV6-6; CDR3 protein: ASSYQGRQKETQY
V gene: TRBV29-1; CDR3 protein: SAIVIPGSTEAF
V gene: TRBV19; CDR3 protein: ASSIGQTLNTEAF
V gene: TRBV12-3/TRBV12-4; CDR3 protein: ASSLQMAQY
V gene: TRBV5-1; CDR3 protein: ASSSGASGTGRFEAF
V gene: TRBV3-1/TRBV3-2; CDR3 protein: ASSSRGAYTQY